Described below is a single TCR beta chain sequence and its context. As processed by the authors: Scientists estimated how many nucleated cells there were by amplifying reference gene primers. Profiling relied on immunoSEQ multiplex PCR, and the TCRdb table lists in-frame clones only, not all of them. That table is the source of V, J and clone size, and D and trimming were worked out from the DNA. The table shows some 190,000 clones, with around 84% occurring only once. The CDR3 sequence is 16 residues long. After removal of 3 bases from V and 4 bases from J, the junction contained 10 bases not matched to a gene. Per the germline V gene, CDR1 is SGHRS and CDR2 is YFSETQ. The data originate from a study of blood T cell repertoires in COVID-19.

The sequenced sample was peripheral blood. This TCR came from a human donor in a cohort sampled during active COVID-19. J is TRBJ1-3 and V is TRBV5-1, with 7 positions matching TRBD1. This chain's CDR3 is CASSSRGTENGNTIYF. The CDR3 DNA reads as TGCGCCAGCAGCTCTAGAGGGACAGAGAACGGAAACACCATATATTTT.